Listed below are T cell receptor beta chains from one sample, sequenced in a study of blood T cell repertoires in COVID-19. The table came from immunoSEQ multiplex PCR; TCRdb's copy has only in-frame clones and leaves some out. The sample contains under 250,000 clones, approximately 86% of which appear only once. The sample was peripheral blood. These receptors were taken from a woman in her 70s with active or convalescent COVID-19. CDR3s include the opening cysteine and the closing phenylalanine or tryptophan. D genes are given only for firm matches. Clone size is shown for a subset of rows, as once, few, many or a class of expanded clone.

CDR3nt: TGTGCCAGCAGCTTAGTCAGGGGGCCATCTGGAAACACCATATATTTT
CDR3aa: CASSLVRGPSGNTIYF
j_gene: TRBJ1-3
abundance: NA
v_gene: TRBV7-9
d_gene: TRBD1

CDR3nt: TGCGCCAGCAGCCTCGGGACAGACGTGAACACTGAAGCTTTCTTT
CDR3aa: CASSLGTDVNTEAFF
j_gene: TRBJ1-1
abundance: NA
v_gene: TRBV5-1
d_gene: TRBD1

CDR3nt: TGCGCCAGCAGCCAAGTTTCAGGGTGGCAGCCCCAGCATTTT
CDR3aa: CASSQVSGWQPQHF
j_gene: TRBJ1-5
abundance: NA
v_gene: TRBV4-1
d_gene: NA

CDR3nt: TGTGCCAGCAGCCCGCATTCGGTAGGGGGCACCTATGGCTACACCTTC
CDR3aa: CASSPHSVGGTYGYTF
j_gene: TRBJ1-2
abundance: once
v_gene: TRBV11-2
d_gene: TRBD1

CDR3nt: TGTGCCAGCAGCCAAGAACAAGGGACTTCCTACGAGCAGTACTTC
CDR3aa: CASSQEQGTSYEQYF
j_gene: TRBJ2-7
abundance: NA
v_gene: TRBV4-2
d_gene: NA

CDR3nt: TGTGCCAGCAGCTTAGGACAGGGGGCGAATGCTGGAAACACCATATATTTT
CDR3aa: CASSLGQGANAGNTIYF
j_gene: TRBJ1-3
abundance: NA
v_gene: TRBV7-8
d_gene: TRBD1

CDR3nt: TGCGCCAGCAGCCAGGGAATGTCTAATGAAAAACTGTTTTTT
CDR3aa: CASSQGMSNEKLFF
j_gene: TRBJ1-4
abundance: few
v_gene: TRBV5-1
d_gene: NA

CDR3nt: TGCAGCTTCCGATCCCAGGGTAACACCGGGGAGCTGTTTTTT
CDR3aa: CSFRSQGNTGELFF
j_gene: TRBJ2-2
abundance: once
v_gene: TRBV29-1
d_gene: NA

CDR3nt: TGTGCCAGTAGCGTAGGGGGACCCACCGGGGAGCTGTTTTTT
CDR3aa: CASSVGGPTGELFF
j_gene: TRBJ2-2
abundance: NA
v_gene: TRBV19
d_gene: NA

CDR3nt: TGTGCCAGCAGCTTCAATGAGGAGACCCAGTACTTC
CDR3aa: CASSFNEETQYF
j_gene: TRBJ2-5
abundance: NA
v_gene: TRBV13
d_gene: NA

CDR3nt: TGTGCCAGCAGGGGCCGGGGAGGATACAATGAGCAGTTCTTC
CDR3aa: CASRGRGGYNEQFF
j_gene: TRBJ2-1
abundance: NA
v_gene: TRBV6-5
d_gene: NA

CDR3nt: TGCGCCAGCAGCTTGGACCGACAAACTCAAACAGCTTTCTTT
CDR3aa: CASSLDRQTQTAFF
j_gene: TRBJ1-1
abundance: NA
v_gene: TRBV5-1
d_gene: NA

CDR3nt: TGTGCCACCAGCAGAGATTCGGATTCACCCCTCCACTTT
CDR3aa: CATSRDSDSPLHF
j_gene: TRBJ1-6
abundance: NA
v_gene: TRBV15
d_gene: NA

CDR3nt: TGTGCCAGTAGTATCAACGGGGGGACGGGCCCCCTCCACTTT
CDR3aa: CASSINGGTGPLHF
j_gene: TRBJ1-6
abundance: few
v_gene: TRBV19
d_gene: NA

CDR3nt: TGTGCCACGGGGGCATTGGAGACCCAGTACTTC
CDR3aa: CATGALETQYF
j_gene: TRBJ2-5
abundance: NA
v_gene: TRBV24-1
d_gene: NA

CDR3nt: TGTGCCAGCAGTGAGGGGGGGTCCGGGGCCAACGTCCTGACTTTC
CDR3aa: CASSEGGSGANVLTF
j_gene: TRBJ2-6
abundance: NA
v_gene: TRBV2
d_gene: TRBD2

CDR3nt: TGTGCCAGCAGTCTGGACAGCTTTAATTCACCCCTCCACTTT
CDR3aa: CASSLDSFNSPLHF
j_gene: TRBJ1-6
abundance: NA
v_gene: TRBV27
d_gene: NA

CDR3nt: TGTGCCAGCAGCCAGGCACTAGCGGGGGTATACGAGCAGTACTTC
CDR3aa: CASSQALAGVYEQYF
j_gene: TRBJ2-7
abundance: NA
v_gene: TRBV3-1/TRBV3-2
d_gene: TRBD2

CDR3nt: TGTGCCAGCAGCGTAGTGGGGGCCTATACCGGGGAGCTGTTTTTT
CDR3aa: CASSVVGAYTGELFF
j_gene: TRBJ2-2
abundance: NA
v_gene: TRBV9
d_gene: NA

CDR3nt: TGTGCCAGCAGCTTGGTAGTTGGGGCTGCGTACTACAATGAGCAGTTCTTC
CDR3aa: CASSLVVGAAYYNEQFF
j_gene: TRBJ2-1
abundance: once
v_gene: TRBV5-6
d_gene: NA

CDR3nt: TGTGCCAGCAGTTCCCCAGGGGATGGCTACACCTTC
CDR3aa: CASSSPGDGYTF
j_gene: TRBJ1-2
abundance: NA
v_gene: TRBV6-5
d_gene: NA

CDR3nt: TGTGCCAGCTCACGGAAAAGGGACAGCTCAAATGAAAAACTGTTTTTT
CDR3aa: CASSRKRDSSNEKLFF
j_gene: TRBJ1-4
abundance: NA
v_gene: TRBV18
d_gene: TRBD1

CDR3nt: TGTGCCAGCAGTTTATATCCCAGGGGCGGTCAGCCCCAGCATTTT
CDR3aa: CASSLYPRGGQPQHF
j_gene: TRBJ1-5
abundance: NA
v_gene: TRBV27
d_gene: NA

CDR3nt: TGTGCCAGCAGCTATAAGAACACCGGGGAGCTGTTTTTT
CDR3aa: CASSYKNTGELFF
j_gene: TRBJ2-2
abundance: NA
v_gene: TRBV5-4
d_gene: NA

CDR3nt: TGCAGCGTCTATTACTCTGGGGCCAACGTCCTGACTTTC
CDR3aa: CSVYYSGANVLTF
j_gene: TRBJ2-6
abundance: NA
v_gene: TRBV29-1
d_gene: NA

CDR3nt: TGTGCCAGCAGCCTGGACCCGGGACAGGGGGCGCGTAGGAATCAGCCCCAGCATTTT
CDR3aa: CASSLDPGQGARRNQPQHF
j_gene: TRBJ1-5
abundance: NA
v_gene: TRBV6-2/TRBV6-3
d_gene: TRBD1

CDR3nt: TGTGCCACCAGCCCCCTAGCGGGGGCTTACAATGAGCAGTTCTTC
CDR3aa: CATSPLAGAYNEQFF
j_gene: TRBJ2-1
abundance: NA
v_gene: TRBV24-1
d_gene: TRBD2

CDR3nt: TGTGCCATCCGGGCAGGGGACCAAGAGACCCAGTACTTC
CDR3aa: CAIRAGDQETQYF
j_gene: TRBJ2-5
abundance: NA
v_gene: TRBV10-3
d_gene: NA

CDR3nt: TGTGCCAGCAGCGCAAGGGGCCGCACTGAAGCTTTCTTT
CDR3aa: CASSARGRTEAFF
j_gene: TRBJ1-1
abundance: NA
v_gene: TRBV9
d_gene: NA

CDR3nt: TGTGCCAGCAGTCCACCGGGGGATGAAAAACTGTTTTTT
CDR3aa: CASSPPGDEKLFF
j_gene: TRBJ1-4
abundance: NA
v_gene: TRBV28
d_gene: NA